What follows is one T cell receptor (beta chain) and its context. TCRdb itself ran the RT-PCR reads through MiXCR, one entry per CDR3 protein. The sample shows more than 600,000 distinct CDR3 sequences, approximately 14% of them seen only once. Per germline, CDR1 SGHNT and CDR2 YYREEE (reference sequence). V trimming: 3 bases; J trimming: 1 base; junction bases outside the gene matches: 5. The CDR3 extends over 15 amino acids. The chain joins TRBV5-4 to TRBJ1-1; 8 bases are shared with TRBD1. Specimen: memory CD4+ T cells from blood. This clonotype was sampled from a female donor in good health, serving as a healthy control. The chain's CDR3 is CASSSVGTGNTEAFF. The CDR3 DNA reads TGTGCCAGCAGCTCTGTGGGGACAGGGAACACTGAAGCTTTCTTT.